These 15 T cell receptor beta chains came from one sample sequenced in a study of a mutant IDH1 vaccine in newly diagnosed glioma. These TCRs' antigens remain unknown. Time point in this sample: week 23, last vaccination. All doses held 300 ug of mutant IDH1 20-mer peptide, with topical imiquimod. TCRdb's copy holds only in-frame clones and misses some; the assay was immunoSEQ multiplex PCR. The sample holds just over 80,000 clones, roughly 85% seen once. The specimen comprised PBMCs, sampled from a glioma patient whose treatment included an IDH1 peptide vaccine. The receptors were gathered from a man aged 25 to 40 with glioma. Some clones in this sample may be carry-over from other donors' samples.

V and J are TRBV25-1 and TRBJ1-1, with D possibly being TRBD1 (5 bases). This CDR3 region has 14 residues. CDR1 MGHDK and CDR2 SYGVNS come from the germline V gene. With 2 bases removed from V and 1 base from J, the gap between germline ends came to 8 bases. Written as DNA, the CDR3 is TGTGCCAGCAGTGAAAGGGGTGGGAACACTGAAGCTTTCTTT. It is translated as CASSERGGNTEAFF.

V gene TRBV7-7 combines with J gene TRBJ2-5; D possibly corresponds to TRBD2 (6 bases). V lost 5 bases, J lost 2 bases, and 12 bases lay in between. The CDR3 length is 14 residues. The germline V gene encodes CDR1 SSHAT and CDR2 FNYEAQ (reference sequence). The DNA for the CDR3 is TGTGCCAGCAGCCCCGGGACTCAACAAGAGACCCAGTACTTC. Translation: CASSPGTQQETQYF.

The gene calls are TRBV29-1 and TRBJ1-4; 8 bases are a match to TRBD1. The CDR3 extends over 14 amino acids. The V gene's germline CDR1 is SQVTM and CDR2 ANQGSEA. The ends lost 7 bases at V and 8 bases at J; junction bases unmatched: 12. The CDR3 coding sequence is TGCAGCGCTGCCCTCGGACAGGGAGAGGAAAAACTGTTTTTT. It encodes CSAALGQGEEKLFF. Full variable domain (missing parts from reference TRBV29-1 and TRBJ1-4): SAVISQKPSRDICQRGTSLTIQCQVDSQVTMMFWYRQQPGQSLTLIATANQGSEATYESGFVIDKFPISRPNLTFSTLTVSNMSPEDSSIYLCSAALGQGEEKLFFGSGTQLSVL.

The V call is TRBV18, the J call TRBJ2-1; 8 nucleotides align to TRBD2. The ends lost 0 bases at V and 7 bases at J; junction bases unmatched: 8. CDR3 length equals 16 residues. The germline CDR1 and CDR2 sequences are KGHSH and LQKENI. The CDR3 protein is CASSPPNGRAGNEQFF. As DNA, the CDR3 is TGTGCCAGCTCACCACCCAACGGGAGGGCGGGGAATGAGCAGTTCTTC.

This chain connects TRBV30 to TRBJ1-1; TRBD1 aligns across 7 bases. The CDR3 has 16 amino acids. V shed 4 bases and J 5 bases; nucleotides not matched to a gene: 16. The V gene's germline CDR1 is GTSNPN and CDR2 SVGIG (reference sequence). CDR3 bases: TGTGCCTGGAAGACAGGGTTGGGAAGAAAGGGGACTGAAGCTTTCTTT. Encoded protein: CAWKTGLGRKGTEAFF.

The chain is built from TRBV9 and TRBJ2-7; possibly TRBD1 for D (5 bases). Germline loops: CDR1 SGDLS, CDR2 YYNGEE. Trimming took off 3 bases at V and 2 bases at J, with 15 bases between the two ends. CDR3 length: 15 amino acids. The CDR3 DNA is TGTGCCAGCAGCGCCTCAGGGAAAGGGGCCTACGAGCAGTACTTC. Translating it yields CASSASGKGAYEQYF. Full variable domain (missing parts from reference TRBV9 and TRBJ2-7): DSGVTQTPKHLITATGQRVTLRCSPRSGDLSVYWYQQSLDQGLQFLIQYYNGEERAKGNILERFSAQQFPDLHSELNLSSLELGDSALYFCASSASGKGAYEQYFGPGTRLTVT.

Remarks on this clone: At one end, the junction sequence differs from germline, possibly due to a read error. The V and J genes are TRBV6-5 and TRBJ1-1, with a possible D match to TRBD1 (5 bases). The CDR3 consists of 15 residues. Looked up from germline, CDR1 is MNHEY and CDR2 is SVGAGI. The CDR3 region is CASSHRTVGNAEAFF. CDR3 nucleotides: TGTGCCAGCAGTCACAGGACGGTCGGGAACGCTGAAGCTTTCTTT.

V and J are TRBV4-1 and TRBJ1-2, with a tentative D call TRBD1 (5 bases). V was trimmed by 0 bases and J by 6 bases, leaving 14 bases between them. This CDR3 has 15 amino acids. Germline V gene data show CDR1 as MGHRA and CDR2 as YSYEKL. CDR3 loop: CASSQETVWPDGYTF. The CDR3 nucleotides are TGCGCCAGCAGCCAAGAGACAGTTTGGCCTGATGGCTACACCTTC.

The chain recombines TRBV5-1 with TRBJ2-5; the match to TRBD1 covers 8 bases. With V trimmed by 3 bases and J by 5 bases, 6 bases remained unmatched. Germline V CDR1 and CDR2: SGHRS, YFSETQ. This CDR3 has 14 amino acids. The CDR3 bases are TGCGCCAGCAGCTGGCAGGGGGCGGCGGAGACCCAGTACTTC. Amino acid sequence: CASSWQGAAETQYF.

The CDR3 loop is CASSAQGTGANVLTF. DNA of the CDR3: TGTGCCAGTAGTGCCCAGGGGACTGGGGCCAACGTCCTGACTTTC. This sequence joins TRBV19 and TRBJ2-6; D might be TRBD1 (6 bases). CDR1 is LNHDA, CDR2 SQIVND, per germline (reference sequence). The CDR3 totals 15 residues. V lost 5 bases and J lost 2, with 10 bases in between.

The chain has TRBV7-8 and TRBJ1-1; D remains ambiguous. V was shortened by 4 bases and J by 5 bases, with 8 bases between the two germline ends. The CDR3 contains 12 residues. Germline CDR1 is SGHVS and CDR2 is FQNEAQ. The CDR3 DNA follows: TGTGCCAGCAGCTCCTTTCAGACTGAAGCTTTCTTT. This gives the protein CASSSFQTEAFF.

This chain links TRBV4-2 with TRBJ2-5; 7 nucleotides align to TRBD2. Germline values: CDR1 LGHNA, CDR2 YNFKEQ. The CDR3 has 13 amino acids. V was pared by 4 bases and J by 5 bases, with 4 bases of the junction left unmatched. CDR3 in amino acids: CASSRGGRETQYF. The CDR3 nucleotides are TGTGCCAGCAGCCGGGGGGGTCGGGAGACCCAGTACTTC.

The V call is TRBV18, the J call TRBJ2-3; the match to TRBD1 covers 7 bases. CDR3 size: 15 residues. V was pared by 6 bases and J by 2 bases, with 8 bases of the junction left unmatched. Germline-derived CDR1 and CDR2 are KGHSH and LQKENI. The CDR3 loop reads CASSQLGTVTDTQYF. DNA for the CDR3: TGTGCCAGCTCTCAACTCGGGACAGTCACAGATACGCAGTATTTT.

This rearrangement joins TRBV5-1 to TRBJ1-2; no definite D call. This CDR3 is built from 15 residues. CDR1 SGHRS and CDR2 YFSETQ come from the germline V gene. The ends were cut back, 0 bases at V and 8 bases at J, with 17 bases in the middle. CDR3 sequence: CASSLVGLASIGYTF. CDR3 DNA: TGCGCCAGCAGCTTGGTCGGACTAGCCTCTATAGGCTACACCTTC.

This chain connects TRBV4-2 to TRBJ1-2; D remains unclear. V lost 0 bases, J lost 4 bases, and 15 bases lay in between. CDR1 and CDR2 from the germline V gene are LGHNA and YNFKEQ. The CDR3 covers 16 residues. CDR3 region: CASSQDGRFGGYGYTF. In DNA, the CDR3 is TGTGCCAGCAGCCAAGACGGCAGGTTTGGAGGCTATGGCTACACCTTC.